These T cell receptor beta chains were read from a single sample in a study of T cell responses to AZD1222 COVID-19 vaccine. Assay used: immunoSEQ multiplex PCR; TCRdb lists only in-frame clones, some missing. The sample records approximately 70,000 clones, 86% being singletons. The sample here was peripheral blood, taken on day 0 of AZD1222 vaccination. The receptors were sampled from an adult in good health. The CDR3 runs from the conserved cysteine through the conserved F or W. A D gene is named only where the DNA matches it firmly. Clone sizes are given selectively: once, few, many, or a class where the clone is expanded.

j_call clone_size d_call v_call cdr3_aa cdr3_nt
TRBJ2-5 NA TRBD2 TRBV28 CASSLAGGSTQYF TGTGCCAGCAGTTTAGCGGGGGGGTCGACCCAGTACTTC
TRBJ2-2 NA NA TRBV7-9 CASSLLPYTGELFF TGTGCCAGCAGCTTATTGCCGTACACCGGGGAGCTGTTTTTT
TRBJ2-7 NA TRBD2 TRBV6-2/TRBV6-3 CASSPGTSGTYISSYEQYF TGTGCCAGCAGCCCTGGGACTAGCGGGACCTACATCTCCTCCTACGAGCAGTACTTC
TRBJ1-1 NA NA TRBV7-3 CASSRSGAEAFF TGTGCCAGCAGCCGTAGTGGGGCTGAAGCTTTCTTT
TRBJ1-1 once NA TRBV18 CASSRRGRNTEAFF TGTGCCAGCTCAAGAAGGGGGAGGAACACTGAAGCTTTCTTT
TRBJ2-2 many NA TRBV5-1 CASRAQRTNTGELFF TGCGCCAGCAGAGCCCAGCGGACGAACACCGGGGAGCTGTTTTTT
TRBJ1-3 NA NA TRBV7-8 CASSLGAVHSGNTIYF TGTGCCAGCAGCTTAGGGGCAGTCCACTCTGGAAACACCATATATTTT
TRBJ1-5 medium-sized TRBD1 TRBV27 CASSEGAYQPQHF TGTGCCAGCAGTGAGGGGGCCTATCAGCCCCAGCATTTT
TRBJ2-7 NA NA TRBV30 CAWSPLGGGGYEQYF TGTGCCTGGAGTCCCCTAGGTGGGGGAGGCTACGAGCAGTACTTC
TRBJ1-6 NA TRBD1 TRBV9 CASSAEGQGGSPLHF TGTGCCAGCAGCGCCGAGGGACAGGGGGGTTCACCCCTCCACTTT
TRBJ1-2 once NA TRBV27 CASSPSAVYGYTF TGTGCCAGCAGCCCTTCGGCAGTATATGGCTACACCTTC